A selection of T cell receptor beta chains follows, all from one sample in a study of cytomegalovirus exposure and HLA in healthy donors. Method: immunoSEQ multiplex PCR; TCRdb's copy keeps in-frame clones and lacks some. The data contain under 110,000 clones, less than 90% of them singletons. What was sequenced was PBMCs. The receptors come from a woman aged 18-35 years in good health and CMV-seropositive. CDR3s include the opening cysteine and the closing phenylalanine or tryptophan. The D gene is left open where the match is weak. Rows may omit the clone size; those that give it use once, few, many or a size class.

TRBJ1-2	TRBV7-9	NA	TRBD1	CASSQGQLKNPNYGYTF	TGTGCCAGCAGCCAGGGACAGCTCAAAAACCCTAACTATGGCTACACCTTC
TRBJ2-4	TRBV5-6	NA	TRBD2	CASSLGLAGGGNIQYF	TGTGCCAGCAGCTTGGGGCTAGCGGGGGGGGGAAACATTCAGTACTTC
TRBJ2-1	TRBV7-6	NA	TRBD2	CASSLAFSGGEQFF	TGTGCCAGCAGCTTAGCTTTCAGCGGGGGAGAGCAGTTCTTC
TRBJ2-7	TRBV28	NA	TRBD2	CASTGGFYEQYF	TGTGCCAGCACGGGGGGGTTCTACGAGCAGTACTTC
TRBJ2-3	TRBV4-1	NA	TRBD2	CASSQPGLATDTQYF	TGCGCCAGCAGCCAGCCGGGACTAGCGACAGATACGCAGTATTTT
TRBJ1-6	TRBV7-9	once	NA	CASSLAAYNSPLHF	TGTGCCAGCAGCTTGGCGGCCTATAATTCACCCCTCCACTTT
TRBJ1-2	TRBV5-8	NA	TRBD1	CASSRDRNYGYTF	TGTGCCAGCAGCAGGGACAGGAACTATGGCTACACCTTC
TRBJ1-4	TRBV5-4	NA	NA	CASSLWRDGSEKLFF	TGTGCCAGCAGCTTGTGGAGGGATGGGAGTGAAAAACTGTTTTTT
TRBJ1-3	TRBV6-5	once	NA	CASRLTSGNTIYF	TGTGCCAGCAGGCTAACCTCTGGAAACACCATATATTTT
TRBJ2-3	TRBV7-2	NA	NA	CASSLVHSPTDTQYF	TGTGCCAGCAGCTTAGTTCATAGCCCCACAGATACGCAGTATTTT
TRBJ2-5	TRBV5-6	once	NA	CASRTVAWGETQYF	TGTGCCAGCAGGACAGTGGCGTGGGGAGAGACCCAGTACTTC
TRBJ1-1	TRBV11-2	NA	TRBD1	CASSLESGQEAFF	TGTGCCAGCAGCTTAGAATCGGGACAGGAAGCTTTCTTT
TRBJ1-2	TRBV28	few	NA	CASSFGPLGGGYGYTF	TGTGCCAGCAGTTTTGGACCTCTAGGGGGTGGTTATGGCTACACCTTC
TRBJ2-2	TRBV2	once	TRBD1	CASSMQGAGDTGELFF	TGTGCCAGCAGCATGCAGGGGGCTGGGGACACCGGGGAGCTGTTTTTT
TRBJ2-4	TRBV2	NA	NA	CASSEATNRAKNIQYF	TGTGCCAGCAGTGAAGCGACAAATAGGGCCAAAAACATTCAGTACTTC
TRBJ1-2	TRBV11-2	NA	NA	CASSLEIGGVSLRGYTF	TGTGCCAGCAGCTTAGAGATTGGAGGCGTCAGTCTGCGGGGCTACACCTTC
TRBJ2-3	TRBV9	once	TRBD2	CASSEGSLAGVTDTQYF	TGTGCCAGCAGCGAGGGATCTCTAGCGGGTGTTACAGATACGCAGTATTTT
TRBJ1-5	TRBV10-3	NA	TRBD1	CAISESRRDSYSNQPQHF	TGTGCCATCAGTGAGTCCCGCCGGGACAGCTATAGCAATCAGCCCCAGCATTTT
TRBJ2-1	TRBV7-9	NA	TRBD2	CASSRTSGPYNEQFF	TGTGCCAGCAGCAGGACTAGCGGTCCCTACAATGAGCAGTTCTTC
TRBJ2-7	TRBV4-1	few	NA	CASSQAPNRDLYEQYF	TGCGCCAGCAGCCAAGCCCCCAACAGGGACCTGTACGAGCAGTACTTC
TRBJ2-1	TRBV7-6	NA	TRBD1	CASSLGQGMINEQFF	TGTGCCAGCAGCTTAGGACAGGGCATGATCAATGAGCAGTTCTTC
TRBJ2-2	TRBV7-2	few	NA	CASSLTPGNTGELFF	TGTGCCAGCAGCTTAACCCCAGGGAACACCGGGGAGCTGTTTTTT
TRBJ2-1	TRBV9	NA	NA	CASSVGGGAYNEQFF	TGTGCCAGCAGCGTAGGGGGGGGCGCGTACAATGAGCAGTTCTTC
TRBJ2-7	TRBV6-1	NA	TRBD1	CATPRTGARNEQYF	TGTGCCACCCCAAGGACAGGGGCGAGGAACGAGCAGTACTTC
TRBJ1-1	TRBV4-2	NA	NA	CASSRAGVEDTEAFF	TGTGCCAGCAGCCGAGCAGGGGTGGAGGACACTGAAGCTTTCTTT
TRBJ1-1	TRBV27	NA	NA	CASSFSKGMNTEAFF	TGTGCCAGCAGTTTTAGTAAGGGGATGAACACTGAAGCTTTCTTT
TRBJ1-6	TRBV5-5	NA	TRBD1	CASSWTGGVQNSPLHF	TGTGCCAGCAGCTGGACAGGGGGCGTGCAGAATTCACCCCTCCACTTT
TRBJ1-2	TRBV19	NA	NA	CASSMSAGPMGYTF	TGTGCCAGTAGTATGTCGGCAGGGCCGATGGGCTACACCTTC